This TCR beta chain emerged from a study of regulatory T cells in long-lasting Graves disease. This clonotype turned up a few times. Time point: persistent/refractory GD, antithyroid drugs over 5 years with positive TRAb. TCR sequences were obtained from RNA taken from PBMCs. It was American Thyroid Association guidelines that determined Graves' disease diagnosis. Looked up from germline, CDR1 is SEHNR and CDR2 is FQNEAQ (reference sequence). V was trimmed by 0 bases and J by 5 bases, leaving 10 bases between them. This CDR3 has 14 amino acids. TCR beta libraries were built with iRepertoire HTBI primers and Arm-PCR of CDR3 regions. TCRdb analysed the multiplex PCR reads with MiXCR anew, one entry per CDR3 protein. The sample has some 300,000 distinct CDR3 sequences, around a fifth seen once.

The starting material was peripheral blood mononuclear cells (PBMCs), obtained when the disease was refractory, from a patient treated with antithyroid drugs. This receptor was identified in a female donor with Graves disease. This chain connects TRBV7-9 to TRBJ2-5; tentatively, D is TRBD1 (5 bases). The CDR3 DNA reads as TGTGCCAGCAGCTTAGCTCAGGGTTGGGAGACCCAGTACTTC. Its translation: CASSLAQGWETQYF.